These T cell receptor beta chains were read from a single sample in a study of response to subunit inactivated influenza vaccine. TCRdb reanalysed the RT-PCR reads using MiXCR and keeps one entry per CDR3 protein. The sample has more than 150,000 distinct CDR3 sequences, about 10% seen once. The specimen comprised CD8+ T cells sorted from PBMCs, sampled 23 months after vaccination. These receptors originate from a man in his fifties or sixties who received an inactivated influenza vaccine. Both conserved end residues are part of each CDR3. Fields, in order: J gene, V gene, D gene, clone size, CDR3 DNA, CDR3 protein. A D gene is named only where the DNA matches it firmly. For some rows the clone size is stated as once, few or many, or as a class when expanded; others skip it.

j_call: TRBJ2-7; v_call: TRBV15; d_call: TRBD1; clone_size: few; cdr3_nt: TGTGCCACCAGCAGAGAGGGGACAGGGGATGACGAGCAGTACTTC; cdr3_aa: CATSREGTGDDEQYF
j_call: TRBJ2-7; v_call: TRBV4-2; d_call: TRBD2; clone_size: NA; cdr3_nt: TGTGCCAGCAGCCAAGATGAGGGACTACGCGAGCAGTACTTC; cdr3_aa: CASSQDEGLREQYF
j_call: TRBJ2-1; v_call: TRBV5-1; d_call: TRBD2; clone_size: many; cdr3_nt: TGCGCCAGCAGCACAGGACTAGCCCTAAATGAGCAGTTCTTC; cdr3_aa: CASSTGLALNEQFF
j_call: TRBJ2-1; v_call: TRBV28; d_call: NA; clone_size: many; cdr3_nt: TGTGCCAGCAGTTTAGAATCTTTGGAATACAATGAGCAGTTCTTC; cdr3_aa: CASSLESLEYNEQFF
j_call: TRBJ1-1; v_call: TRBV18; d_call: TRBD1; clone_size: NA; cdr3_nt: TGTGCCAGCTCAGCCGAACAGGGGGCGGTGGCTGAAGCTTTCTTT; cdr3_aa: CASSAEQGAVAEAFF
j_call: TRBJ1-3; v_call: TRBV7-2; d_call: NA; clone_size: many; cdr3_nt: TGTGCCAGCAGCTTGATATCCAGGGATGGATCCGGAAACACCATATATTTT; cdr3_aa: CASSLISRDGSGNTIYF
j_call: TRBJ1-2; v_call: TRBV9; d_call: TRBD1; clone_size: few; cdr3_nt: TGTGCCAGCAGCGGAATGCTTACAGGGGGAGGCTATGGCTACACCTTC; cdr3_aa: CASSGMLTGGGYGYTF
j_call: TRBJ1-1; v_call: TRBV6-1; d_call: NA; clone_size: many; cdr3_nt: TGTGCCAGCAGGAGGGGTGGCGGTACTGAAGCTTTCTTT; cdr3_aa: CASRRGGGTEAFF
j_call: TRBJ2-7; v_call: TRBV9; d_call: TRBD2; clone_size: NA; cdr3_nt: TGTGCCAGCAGCCCCAGTGGGGGACTATGGGCGACCTACGAGCAGTACTTC; cdr3_aa: CASSPSGGLWATYEQYF
j_call: TRBJ2-7; v_call: TRBV20-1; d_call: NA; clone_size: NA; cdr3_nt: TGCAGTGCTGGCCCGACAGTCCCCGAGCAGTACTTC; cdr3_aa: CSAGPTVPEQYF
j_call: TRBJ2-1; v_call: TRBV28; d_call: NA; clone_size: NA; cdr3_nt: TGTGCCAGCAGTAGGAGCAGTTACGACAATGAGCAGTTCTTC; cdr3_aa: CASSRSSYDNEQFF
j_call: TRBJ2-1; v_call: TRBV5-1; d_call: NA; clone_size: once; cdr3_nt: TGCGCCAGCAGCTTGTGGCAGCGTAACAATGAGCAGTTCTTC; cdr3_aa: CASSLWQRNNEQFF
j_call: TRBJ2-3; v_call: TRBV20-1; d_call: NA; clone_size: NA; cdr3_nt: TGCAGTGCTGGAGGGCAGGGAGGCCCCCGCACAGATACGCAGTATTTT; cdr3_aa: CSAGGQGGPRTDTQYF
j_call: TRBJ2-7; v_call: TRBV14; d_call: NA; clone_size: NA; cdr3_nt: TGTGCCAGCAGCCAATCGGGCTTATCCTACGAGCAGTACTTC; cdr3_aa: CASSQSGLSYEQYF
j_call: TRBJ2-1; v_call: TRBV28; d_call: TRBD2; clone_size: many; cdr3_nt: TGTGCCAGCAGAGGTCTAGCGGGAGGGCCGTTGTACAATGAGCAGTTCTTC; cdr3_aa: CASRGLAGGPLYNEQFF
j_call: TRBJ2-7; v_call: TRBV6-1; d_call: TRBD2; clone_size: many; cdr3_nt: TGTGCCAGCAGTGACGGACTAGCGAGCCACGAGCAGTACTTC; cdr3_aa: CASSDGLASHEQYF